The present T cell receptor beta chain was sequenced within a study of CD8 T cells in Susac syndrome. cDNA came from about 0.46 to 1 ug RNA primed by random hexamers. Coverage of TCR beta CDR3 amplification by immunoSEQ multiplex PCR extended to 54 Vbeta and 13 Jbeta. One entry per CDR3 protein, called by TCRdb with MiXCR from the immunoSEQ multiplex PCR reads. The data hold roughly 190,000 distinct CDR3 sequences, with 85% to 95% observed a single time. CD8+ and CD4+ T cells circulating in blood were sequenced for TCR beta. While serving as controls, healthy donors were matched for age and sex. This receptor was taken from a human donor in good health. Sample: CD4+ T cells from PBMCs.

CDR3 sequence (DNA): TGTGCCAGCATGCCGGGCCGCCACACAGATACGCAGTATTTT. Translation gives CASMPGRHTDTQYF. The chain joins TRBV6-5 to TRBJ2-3; D gene uncertain. The V end was cut by 7 bases, the J end by 2 bases, with 13 bases between. The CDR3 sequence is 14 residues long. Germline V lookup: CDR1 MNHEY, CDR2 SVGAGI.